These 9 T cell receptor beta chains came from one sample sequenced in a study of response to subunit inactivated influenza vaccine. From the RT-PCR reads, TCRdb called clonotypes with MiXCR, one entry per CDR3 protein. The sample records 650,000 to 850,000 distinct CDR3 sequences, about 15% being singletons. Sequencing used PBMCs from blood, obtained roughly 2 weeks before vaccination. The receptors derive from a man aged 50 to 60 who received an inactivated influenza vaccine.

This clonotype occurred a few times. The chain is built from TRBV5-1 and TRBJ2-1; 10 positions match TRBD2. CDR1 and CDR2 from the germline V gene are SGHRS and YFSETQ. With V trimmed by 0 bases and J by 6 bases, 6 bases remained unmatched. This CDR3 contains 16 residues. The CDR3 DNA reads as TGCGCCAGCAGCTTGGCCTCACTAGCGGGAATCAATGAGCAGTTCTTC. Its protein product is CASSLASLAGINEQFF.

J is TRBJ2-5 and V is TRBV20-1, with TRBD2 identical over 11 bases. V trimming: 0 bases; J trimming: 2 bases; junction bases outside the gene matches: 8. From germline, CDR1 is DFQATT and CDR2 SNEGSKA (reference sequence). The CDR3 extends over 17 amino acids. The CDR3 DNA reads TGCAGTGCTAGAGATCTCCCTAGCGGGAGGCATCAAGAGACCCAGTACTTC. This sequence encodes CSARDLPSGRHQETQYF.

The V gene is TRBV7-8, the J gene TRBJ2-7, with no clear D. Between the trimmed V and J ends, which lost 3 bases and 7 bases, there was a span of 7 bases. The length of the CDR3 is 11 residues. The germline V gene encodes CDR1 SGHVS and CDR2 FQNEAQ. The CDR3 DNA reads as TGTGCCAGCAGCTTTTCAACTGAGCAGTACTTC. Translated, it gives CASSFSTEQYF.

Here the CDR3 reads CASSLAGGHQPQHF. CDR3 DNA: TGTGCCAGCAGCTTAGCAGGGGGCCATCAGCCCCAGCATTTT. The chain joins TRBV7-2 to TRBJ1-5, with TRBD1 matching over 7 bases. With 0 bases clipped from V and 5 bases from J, the junction kept 1 base outside the gene matches. The CDR3 sequence is 14 residues long. Per the germline V gene, CDR1 is SGHTA and CDR2 is FQGNSA. Full variable domain (outside the CDR3, taken from reference TRBV7-2 and TRBJ1-5): GAGVSQSPSNKVTEKGKDVELRCDPISGHTALYWYRQSLGQGLEFLIYFQGNSAPDKSGLPSDRFSAERTGGSVSTLTIQRTQQEDSAVYLCASSLAGGHQPQHFGDGTRLSIL.

There are many counts of this clonotype. The chain employs TRBV5-1 and TRBJ2-1, with D possibly called TRBD1 or TRBD2 (6 bases each). V was cut by 2 bases and J by 10 bases, with 10 bases left in between. CDR1 SGHRS and CDR2 YFSETQ come from the germline V gene. The CDR3 is made up of 12 amino acids. The DNA for the CDR3 is TGCGCCAGCAGCTTTGGGGGGCTGGAGCAGTTCTTC. Protein product: CASSFGGLEQFF.

The chain couples TRBV10-3 to TRBJ2-7; D perhaps matches TRBD1 (6 bases). Germline lookup yields CDR1 ENHRY and CDR2 SYGVKD. The CDR3 sequence is 12 residues long. Trimming took off 5 bases at V and 6 bases at J, with 11 bases between the two ends. DNA for the CDR3: TGTGCCATCAGTCCGGGACACTCCGAGCAGTACTTC. This sequence encodes CAISPGHSEQYF.

The chain carries TRBV7-6 and TRBJ1-3; TRBD1 might be the D (5 bases). The CDR3 runs to 16 residues. V was cut by 1 base and J by 0 bases, with 10 bases left in between. From germline, CDR1 is SGHVS and CDR2 FNYEAQ. The DNA for the CDR3 is TGTGCCAGCAGCTTAGTCGACAGCGCCTCTGGAAACACCATATATTTT. Translation: CASSLVDSASGNTIYF.

This clonotype was seen a handful of times. The chain employs TRBV7-9 and TRBJ1-4; maybe TRBD1 (6 bases). V was cut by 2 bases and J by 4 bases, with 11 bases left in between. Looked up from germline, CDR1 is SEHNR and CDR2 is FQNEAQ (reference sequence). The CDR3 loop spans 15 amino acids. The CDR3 reads CASSLYWTDNEKLFF. DNA of the CDR3: TGTGCCAGCAGCTTATACTGGACAGATAATGAAAAACTGTTTTTT. The full variable domain, with the rest looked up from reference TRBV7-9 and TRBJ1-4, is DTGVSQNPRHKITKRGQNVTFRCDPISEHNRLYWYRQTLGQGPEFLTYFQNEAQLEKSRLLSDRFSAERPKGSFSTLEIQRTEQGDSAMYLCASSLYWTDNEKLFFGSGTQLSVL.

Ten or more counts support this clonotype. The chain joins TRBV12-3 or TRBV12-4 to TRBJ2-7; D possibly corresponds to TRBD1 (5 bases). The length of the CDR3 is 14 residues. Trimming took 6 bases from V and 6 from J, leaving 18 bases between them. CDR3 DNA: TGTGCCAGCAGAACAGGAACTTCAACCGGCGAGCAGTACTTC. Translation gives CASRTGTSTGEQYF.